The present T cell receptor (beta chain) was sequenced within a study of spatial heterogeneity in lung cancer. For the study at large: Where available, sequencing covered follow-up PBMC samples, taken at a median of approximately 23 months after resection. Study-wide points: TCRs found ubiquitously expanded in tumor appeared in blood more at resection than at follow-up.

Time point of the sample: blood at routine non-recurrence follow-up after resection. Whole RNA obtained from tumor, nontumor lung or frozen PBMC underwent sequencing without sorting. This clonotype was detected a few times. Its antigen is as yet unknown. Germline CDR1 and CDR2: SGHTA and FQGNSA. The CDR3 runs to 13 residues. Trimming removed 2 bases at V and 4 bases at J, with 6 bases between. Every TCR cDNA molecule bore a unique molecular identifier. TCRdb ran MiXCR on the 5' RACE reads and lists one entry per CDR3 protein. The sample records roughly 70,000 distinct CDR3 sequences, approximately 8.9% being singletons.

The specimen was PBMCs, collected at follow-up. J is TRBJ1-5 and V is TRBV7-2; D ambiguous. This receptor was taken from a female donor with early-stage non-small cell lung cancer. The CDR3 bases are TGTGCCAGCAGCTTATGGGAAAATCAGCCCCAGCATTTT. Amino acids: CASSLWENQPQHF.